The rows below give T cell receptor beta chains drawn from one sample of a study of T-cell reconstitution after alpha-beta-depleted transplantation in children. TCRdb itself ran the PCR reads through MiXCR, one entry per CDR3 protein. The table includes about 610,000 distinct CDR3 sequences, about 10% detected once. The specimen was PBMCs from the stem cell graft donor, collected from the stem cell graft. The receptors come from a human donor who donated a stem cell graft to a child with acute myeloid leukemia. The CDR3 runs from the conserved cysteine through the conserved F or W. Only some rows state a clone size, as once, few, many or a class for expanded clones.

j_call	clone_size	v_call	cdr3_aa
TRBJ2-1	NA	TRBV7-2	CASTQGLPSYNEQFF
TRBJ2-1	many	TRBV9	CASRASGEQFF
TRBJ2-7	few	TRBV3-1	CASTTTGSEQYF
TRBJ2-3	many	TRBV7-3	CASSLIPTSTDTQYF
TRBJ2-7	few	TRBV29-1	CSVRIGPYEQYF
TRBJ2-2	many	TRBV7-9	CASSLEGLLNTGELFF
TRBJ2-7	NA	TRBV12-3/TRBV12-4	CASSPVGTNYEQYF
TRBJ1-1	NA	TRBV29-1	CSAVTGNTEAFF
TRBJ2-1	NA	TRBV29-1	CSVDMTGTSNEQFF
TRBJ2-7	few	TRBV6-2/TRBV6-3	CASSKREGLYEQYF
TRBJ2-5	NA	TRBV10-3	CAISGGQGSQETQYF
TRBJ2-7	NA	TRBV5-6	CASSSGGLADYEQYF
TRBJ1-6	many	TRBV5-5	CASSFPESSILHF
TRBJ1-2	NA	TRBV29-1	CSVPTGLGIYGYTF
TRBJ1-1	NA	TRBV6-5	CASSYSKSTEAFF
TRBJ2-3	NA	TRBV11-2	CASSLVGGVPDTQYF
TRBJ2-7	many	TRBV20-1	CSAGVGTEQYF
TRBJ2-7	NA	TRBV15	CATSADRVHEQYF
TRBJ2-5	few	TRBV6-1	CASDSRLAGGGGAQETQYF
TRBJ2-1	many	TRBV6-1	CATTPPGGTGVYEQFF
TRBJ2-1	NA	TRBV20-1	CSARDRRGGTYNEQFF
TRBJ2-5	NA	TRBV7-2	CASSLRTSAETQYF
TRBJ1-3	many	TRBV24-1	CATSDGTGSISGNTIYF
TRBJ2-1	NA	TRBV15	CATSRPKGLTYNEQFF
TRBJ2-7	few	TRBV20-1	CSARDYNRVYEQYF
TRBJ2-2	few	TRBV3-1	CASSQVSGAGELFF
TRBJ2-3	NA	TRBV20-1	CSALTGTSGRYTQYF
TRBJ2-3	few	TRBV29-1	CSVAGGGADTQYF
TRBJ2-7	NA	TRBV27	CASSLITLGRVNEQYF
TRBJ2-1	NA	TRBV20-1	CSANGLAGDHNEQFF
TRBJ2-3	NA	TRBV7-6	CASSLSGPRTDTQYF
TRBJ2-1	many	TRBV7-8	CASSPRDRALGFYNEQFF
TRBJ2-7	NA	TRBV5-1	CASSLEATYEQYF
TRBJ2-7	NA	TRBV7-2	CASTLGGTPYEQYF
TRBJ1-5	many	TRBV5-5	CASSGSGRGHSNQPQHF
TRBJ2-1	many	TRBV12-3/TRBV12-4	CATRTSGRDEQFF
TRBJ2-1	few	TRBV29-1	CSVTSGTHNEQFF
TRBJ2-1	many	TRBV6-5	CASSYDFYNEQFF
TRBJ2-7	few	TRBV7-9	CASSLGLAGEEQYF
TRBJ1-1	NA	TRBV14	CASSLSNRDPVTEAFF
TRBJ1-1	few	TRBV20-1	CSAPAGSLANTEAFF
TRBJ1-4	NA	TRBV29-1	CSVDGQGEKLFF
TRBJ2-5	few	TRBV29-1	CSVDRAETQYF
TRBJ1-1	few	TRBV25-1	CASSEYSGAEAFF
TRBJ2-7	NA	TRBV5-1	CASSYSPLHEQYF
TRBJ2-1	NA	TRBV7-2	CASSRTGGRDNEQFF
TRBJ2-1	many	TRBV27	CASSLAGVEQFF
TRBJ2-2	many	TRBV5-1	CASSPLMGELRELFF
TRBJ2-3	few	TRBV10-3	CAIRPRGSTDTQYF
TRBJ1-6	few	TRBV7-2	CASSPGTENSPLHF
TRBJ2-7	few	TRBV4-2	CASSQDGTSGPYEQYF
TRBJ2-5	NA	TRBV9	CATAGLVGQETQYF
TRBJ2-1	many	TRBV29-1	CSVEEVSLYNEQFF
TRBJ2-5	few	TRBV7-9	CASSFGEETQYF
TRBJ2-3	few	TRBV29-1	CSAGLARTDTQYF
TRBJ2-3	few	TRBV30	CAWSKLGPTDTQYF
TRBJ2-7	NA	TRBV20-1	CSARDPGQGNEQYF
TRBJ2-1	many	TRBV20-1	CSAGGPLANEQFF